This T cell receptor (beta chain) derives from a study of CD8 T cells in Susac syndrome. Under recently defined diagnostic criteria, the patients with Susac syndrome qualified as having definite or probable disease. Roughly 0.45 to 1 ug RNA was reverse transcribed with random hexamers. The CDR3 of TCR beta was amplified by immunoSEQ multiplex PCR across 54 Vbeta and 13 Jbeta. MiXCR was run by TCRdb on the immunoSEQ multiplex PCR reads, yielding one entry per CDR3 protein. The data show 70,000 to 75,000 distinct CDR3 sequences, with 93% seen just once and more than 0.13% held by the top ten. This CDR3 contains 14 residues. Germline V gene lookup returns CDR1 MNHEY and CDR2 SVGEGT. The V and J ends lost 8 bases and 7 bases, in that order; junction bases with no gene match: 10.

The V gene is TRBV6-2 or TRBV6-3, the J gene TRBJ1-4; 7 bases map to TRBD1. The origin of this receptor is a human donor with Susac syndrome. Sequences were obtained from CD4+ T cells from PBMCs. In DNA form, the CDR3 reads TGTGCCAGCGGCGCCGGGACAGAGGGTGAAAAACTGTTTTTT. It yields the protein CASGAGTEGEKLFF.